A single sample is the source of the 3 T cell receptor beta chains below, sequenced in a study of T-cell memory formation after mild COVID-19. Using its own MiXCR run on the 5' RACE reads, TCRdb lists one record per CDR3 protein. The sample holds over 450,000 distinct CDR3 sequences, around 20% seen once. Material for sequencing was PBMCs or a T cell subset sorted from them (not recorded which). These receptors were collected from an adult woman who had mild COVID-19 (a few samples of this study predate the infection). Cell type and time point are not known.

The chain joins TRBV21-1 to TRBJ2-4; TRBD1 is taken as the D call from the table, unchecked against the DNA. TRBV21-1 is shown as a pseudogene. This CDR3 has 14 amino acids. The CDR3: CASSNRETGGVQYF. CDR3 DNA: TGTGCCAGCAGCAACCGGGAGACAGGGGGCGTTCAGTACTTC.

The CDR3 DNA reads as TGTGCCATCAGTGAGAAGGGGGCCTACGAGCAGTACTTC. This translates into CAISEKGAYEQYF. This chain connects TRBV10-3 to TRBJ2-7, with D possibly matching TRBD1 (6 bases). In germline, CDR1 is ENHRY, CDR2 SYGVKD. The CDR3 is 13 amino acids. V lost 2 bases to trimming and J lost 2 bases, with 7 bases between them.

This clonotype was picked up a small number of times. The chain carries TRBV5-6 and TRBJ1-4, with a weak D call TRBD1 (5 bases). Germline V gene data show CDR1 as SGHDT and CDR2 as YYEEEE. V was clipped by 3 bases and J by 8 bases, with 14 bases between them. The CDR3 has 14 amino acids. CDR3 region: CASSSQGIWEKLFF. Here the CDR3 DNA reads TGTGCCAGCAGCTCCCAGGGAATTTGGGAAAAACTGTTTTTT.